The rows below give T cell receptor beta chains drawn from one sample of a study of T cells in Graves' hyperthyroidism and ophthalmopathy. TCRdb analysed the multiplex PCR reads with MiXCR anew, one entry per CDR3 protein. Of around 350,000 distinct CDR3 sequences listed, around 15% are singletons. Sequences were obtained from blood. Source of these receptors: a woman in her sixties or seventies with Graves' ophthalmopathy. Both conserved end residues are part of each CDR3. Each record gives: J gene, clone size, D gene, V gene, CDR3 protein, CDR3 DNA. The D gene is left open where the match is weak. Clone size is not always given. Where it is, it says once, few, many or a class for expanded clones.

j_call: TRBJ2-2; clone_size: -; d_call: -; v_call: TRBV12-5; cdr3_aa: CASGPPASSPGELFF; cdr3_nt: TGTGCTAGTGGTCCCCCGGCCAGTTCCCCCGGGGAGCTGTTTTTT
j_call: TRBJ2-1; clone_size: few; d_call: -; v_call: TRBV6-1; cdr3_aa: CASRARGYNEQFF; cdr3_nt: TGTGCCAGCAGAGCCAGGGGTTACAATGAGCAGTTCTTC
j_call: TRBJ2-7; clone_size: few; d_call: TRBD1; v_call: TRBV20-1; cdr3_aa: CSGGQGMYEQYF; cdr3_nt: TGCAGTGGGGGACAGGGGATGTACGAGCAGTACTTC
j_call: TRBJ2-3; clone_size: -; d_call: TRBD1; v_call: TRBV6-9; cdr3_aa: CASSYTGAHTQYF; cdr3_nt: TGTGCCAGCAGTTATACAGGGGCACATACGCAGTATTTT
j_call: TRBJ2-1; clone_size: many; d_call: -; v_call: TRBV5-1; cdr3_aa: CASSYDSSYNEQFF; cdr3_nt: TGCGCCAGCAGCTACGACAGTTCCTACAATGAGCAGTTCTTC
j_call: TRBJ1-6; clone_size: few; d_call: -; v_call: TRBV28; cdr3_aa: CASSLEQGNSPLHF; cdr3_nt: TGTGCCAGCAGTTTAGAACAGGGTAATTCACCCCTCCACTTT
j_call: TRBJ1-3; clone_size: few; d_call: -; v_call: TRBV2; cdr3_aa: CASSEQGNTIYF; cdr3_nt: TGTGCCAGCAGTGAACAGGGAAACACCATATATTTT
j_call: TRBJ2-1; clone_size: -; d_call: TRBD2; v_call: TRBV28; cdr3_aa: CASTPGGEVMSYNEQFF; cdr3_nt: TGTGCCAGCACCCCTGGGGGGGAAGTTATGTCCTACAATGAGCAGTTCTTC
j_call: TRBJ2-3; clone_size: many; d_call: TRBD2; v_call: TRBV5-1; cdr3_aa: CASSPLSGRKTDTQYF; cdr3_nt: TGCGCCAGCAGCCCGCTTAGCGGGAGAAAGACAGATACGCAGTATTTT
j_call: TRBJ2-7; clone_size: -; d_call: TRBD1; v_call: TRBV7-9; cdr3_aa: CASSPTSGQGKNEQYF; cdr3_nt: TGTGCCAGCAGCCCCACCTCGGGACAGGGGAAGAACGAGCAGTACTTC
j_call: TRBJ2-2; clone_size: few; d_call: TRBD1; v_call: TRBV29-1; cdr3_aa: CSVRTGWTGELFF; cdr3_nt: TGCAGCGTTCGGACAGGGTGGACCGGGGAGCTGTTTTTT
j_call: TRBJ2-4; clone_size: -; d_call: -; v_call: TRBV7-2; cdr3_aa: CASSLALGGNIQYF; cdr3_nt: TGTGCCAGCAGCTTAGCGCTAGGGGGAAACATTCAGTACTTC
j_call: TRBJ2-7; clone_size: many; d_call: -; v_call: TRBV20-1; cdr3_aa: CSARDLIGRYEQYF; cdr3_nt: TGCAGTGCTAGAGATCTGATCGGACGCTACGAGCAGTACTTC
j_call: TRBJ2-3; clone_size: many; d_call: TRBD2; v_call: TRBV5-1; cdr3_aa: CASSRGTSGGDTQYF; cdr3_nt: TGCGCCAGCAGCCGTGGGACTAGCGGAGGAGATACGCAGTATTTT
j_call: TRBJ2-7; clone_size: many; d_call: -; v_call: TRBV20-1; cdr3_aa: CSAKAGGATYEQYF; cdr3_nt: TGCAGTGCCAAAGCCGGGGGCGCCACGTACGAGCAGTACTTC
j_call: TRBJ1-4; clone_size: -; d_call: TRBD1; v_call: TRBV3-1; cdr3_aa: CASSQDPAGGEDEKLFF; cdr3_nt: TGTGCCAGCAGCCAAGATCCAGCAGGGGGAGAGGATGAAAAACTGTTTTTT
j_call: TRBJ2-7; clone_size: many; d_call: -; v_call: TRBV11-2; cdr3_aa: CASSLALGQNYEQYF; cdr3_nt: TGTGCCAGCAGCTTAGCACTGGGACAAAACTACGAGCAGTACTTC